The 26 T cell receptor beta chains given below trace back to one sample, sequenced in a study of cytomegalovirus exposure and HLA in healthy donors. PCR amplification relied on 60 Vbeta primers (plus 13 Jbeta primers). Clones were read by immunoSEQ multiplex PCR, and TCRdb kept only the in-frame ones, dropping some. This table holds roughly 40,000 clones. Sequencing was performed on PBMCs. The receptors shown here come from a male donor in good health and CMV-seronegative.

The rearrangement uses TRBV5-1 and TRBJ2-6; D unclear. V was trimmed by 3 bases and J by 0 bases, leaving 7 bases between them. This CDR3 comprises 15 residues. Germline V gene lookup returns CDR1 SGHRS and CDR2 YFSETQ. The CDR3 sequence: CASSSDISGANVLTF. The CDR3, as DNA: TGCGCCAGCAGCTCTGACATCTCTGGGGCCAACGTCCTGACTTTC.

J is TRBJ1-1 and V is TRBV6-1; 7 nucleotides match TRBD1. The CDR3 sequence is 13 residues long. Trimming took 7 bases from V and 1 from J; bases not matched to a gene: 3. CDR1 and CDR2 (germline): MNHNS, SASEGT. CDR3: CASTRTGNTEAFF. For the CDR3, the DNA is TGTGCCAGCACCAGGACAGGGAACACTGAAGCTTTCTTT.

The chain couples TRBV5-1 to TRBJ2-3; TRBD1 matches at 7 bases. The CDR3 is 15 residues long. Per the germline V gene, CDR1 is SGHRS and CDR2 is YFSETQ. V shed 3 bases, J shed 1 base, and the junction held 5 bases outside the gene matches. CDR3 in amino acids: CASSSGQVRTDTQYF. CDR3 nucleotides: TGCGCCAGCAGCTCCGGACAGGTACGCACAGATACGCAGTATTTT.

V and J are TRBV6-5 and TRBJ2-7, with 7 positions matching TRBD1. The germline V gene has CDR1 MNHEY and CDR2 SVGAGI. This CDR3 comprises 15 residues. The V and J ends lost 0 bases and 5 bases, in that order; junction bases with no gene match: 7. The CDR3 here is CASSYSTGWLDEQYF. The CDR3 DNA reads as TGTGCCAGCAGTTACTCGACAGGGTGGTTGGACGAGCAGTACTTC.

The CDR3 nucleotides are TGTGCCAGCTGGGCTATTCCCCTCCACTTT. It codes for CASWAIPLHF. The V call is TRBV7-7, the J call TRBJ1-6; D unresolved. Trimming cost V 8 bases and J 13 bases, with 9 bases left between them. CDR3 length: 10 residues. CDR1 is SSHAT, CDR2 FNYEAQ, per germline (reference sequence).

DNA of the CDR3: TGTGCAGCGCAGACCTACTATGGCTACACCTTC. Protein product: CAAQTYYGYTF. V is TRBV2 and J is TRBJ1-2; no definite D call. Germline V gene sequence: CDR1 SNHLY, CDR2 FYNNEI. The CDR3 runs 11 residues. The variable domain in full, with the rest retrieved from reference TRBV2 and TRBJ1-2, is EPEVTQTPSHQVTQMGQEVILRCVPISNHLYFYWYRQILGQKVEFLVSFYNNEISEKSEIFDDQFSVERPDGSNFTLKIRSTKLEDSAMYFCAAQTYYGYTFGSGTRLTVV.

The genes are TRBV27 and TRBJ1-2, with 8 bases lining up with TRBD1. CDR1 and CDR2 (germline): MNHEY, SMNVEV (reference sequence). The length of the CDR3 is 14 residues. Unmatched junction bases numbered 3, after V lost 2 bases and J lost 4 bases. As DNA, the CDR3 is TGTGCCAGCAGTTTACTTGGACAGGGCTATGGCTACACCTTC. This codes for CASSLLGQGYGYTF.

The chain couples TRBV29-1 to TRBJ2-5; 7 bases are a match to TRBD2. The CDR3 sequence is 16 residues long. Germline V lookup: CDR1 SQVTM, CDR2 ANQGSEA. V shed 4 bases, J shed 5 bases, and the junction held 16 bases outside the gene matches. The CDR3 reads CSVGHAGRELGETQYF. The CDR3 DNA reads as TGCAGCGTTGGTCACGCTGGGAGGGAACTCGGGGAGACCCAGTACTTC.

J is TRBJ2-1 and V is TRBV7-9; possible D gene TRBD1, 6 bases. Trimming took 5 bases from V and 0 from J, leaving 11 bases between them. The CDR3 sequence is 15 residues long. In germline, CDR1 is SEHNR, CDR2 FQNEAQ (reference sequence). DNA for the CDR3: TGTGCCAGCAGCCGTAACAGGGACTCCTACAATGAGCAGTTCTTC. It codes for CASSRNRDSYNEQFF.

This rearrangement joins TRBV2 to TRBJ2-7; TRBD1 matches at 10 bases. Germline values: CDR1 SNHLY, CDR2 FYNNEI. CDR3 length: 15 residues. The V and J ends lost 6 bases and 4 bases, in that order; junction bases with no gene match: 9. CDR3 DNA: TGTGCCAGCAGCTCCGACAGGGGGCTCGGGTACGAGCAGTACTTC. It codes for CASSSDRGLGYEQYF.

This sequence joins TRBV13 and TRBJ1-1, with a tentative D call TRBD1 (6 bases). The CDR3 is 14 residues long. Germline-derived CDR1 and CDR2 are PRHDT and FYEKMQ (reference sequence). Trimming took 5 bases from V and 5 from J, leaving 15 bases between them. CDR3 amino acids: CASSETTGLTEAFF. The CDR3 DNA sequence: TGTGCCAGCAGCGAAACCACAGGGTTAACTGAAGCTTTCTTT.

This chain connects TRBV28 to TRBJ2-1; 9 nucleotides align to TRBD2. CDR1 is MDHEN and CDR2 is SYDVKM in the germline V gene. The junction had 2 bases not matched to a gene; V was cut back by 3 bases and J by 5 bases. The CDR3 extends over 14 amino acids. CDR3 amino acids: CASSLSGGNNEQFF. The CDR3 region has the DNA TGTGCCAGCAGTTTGAGCGGGGGGAACAATGAGCAGTTCTTC.

The rearrangement links TRBV7-8 to TRBJ1-2, with D maybe TRBD1 (6 bases). V was shortened by 1 base and J by 5 bases, with 17 bases between the two germline ends. CDR1 SGHVS and CDR2 FQNEAQ come from the germline V gene. The CDR3 sequence is 16 residues long. CDR3 sequence: CASSLEFRTAPYGYTF. DNA of the CDR3: TGTGCCAGCAGCTTAGAATTTAGGACAGCTCCATATGGCTACACCTTC.

This chain joins TRBV5-1 and TRBJ2-1, with D uncertain. The germline V and J ends were trimmed by 2 bases and 5 bases, with 5 bases remaining between them. From germline, CDR1 is SGHRS and CDR2 YFSETQ. CDR3 length: 12 residues. For the CDR3, the DNA is TGCGCCAGCAGCTTTCAGGACAATGAGCAGTTCTTC. This translates into CASSFQDNEQFF.

The chain combines TRBV6-6 with TRBJ1-1; D possibly corresponds to TRBD1 (5 bases). V lost 8 bases, J lost 1 base, and 11 bases lay in between. CDR1 MNHNY and CDR2 SVGAGI come from the germline V gene (reference sequence). The CDR3 extends over 13 amino acids. The CDR3: CASGYRRNTEAFF. CDR3 DNA: TGTGCCAGCGGATACAGGAGGAACACTGAAGCTTTCTTT.

This chain uses TRBV6-4 with TRBJ1-6, with D perhaps TRBD1 (6 bases). V dropped 5 bases and J dropped 7 bases, with 12 bases sitting between them. CDR3 length: 14 residues. In germline, CDR1 is MRHNA, CDR2 SNTAGT. The CDR3 is CASSRDISNSPLHF. Written as DNA, the CDR3 is TGTGCCAGCAGTCGGGACATTTCGAATTCACCCCTCCACTTT.

The gene calls are TRBV6-4 and TRBJ2-7; 9 bases line up with TRBD2. The length of the CDR3 is 18 residues. Germline loops: CDR1 MRHNA, CDR2 SNTAGT. The ends lost 2 bases at V and 3 bases at J; junction bases unmatched: 14. CDR3 amino acids: CASSDPTLLAGSHYEQYF. As DNA, the CDR3 is TGTGCCAGCAGTGACCCAACCCTCCTAGCGGGGTCGCACTACGAGCAGTACTTC.

The V and J genes are TRBV4-1 and TRBJ1-1; tentative D call: TRBD1 (6 bases). The V end lost 2 bases, the J end lost 0 bases, and 10 bases lay between the germline ends. Germline V gene lookup returns CDR1 MGHRA and CDR2 YSYEKL. The CDR3 contains 15 residues. CDR3 sequence (DNA): TGCGCCAGCAGCCAACGGACAGCTATGAACACTGAAGCTTTCTTT. This codes for CASSQRTAMNTEAFF.

V gene TRBV11-2 combines with J gene TRBJ2-5, with 10 bases identical to TRBD2. The tail of the sequence fits TRBJ2-7 better, so the J call may be wrong. The germline V gene has CDR1 SGHAT and CDR2 FQNNGV. The CDR3 totals 14 residues. The CDR3, as DNA: TGTGCCAGCAGCCAACGGGCTAGCGGGGGCGAGCAGTACTTC. It codes for CASSQRASGGEQYF.

The J gene is TRBJ1-6, the V gene TRBV19, with D hard to call. The CDR3 loop spans 12 amino acids. Per the germline V gene, CDR1 is LNHDA and CDR2 is SQIVND (reference sequence). The V and J ends lost 6 bases and 6 bases respectively, with 6 bases between them. The chain's CDR3 is CASRAPNSPLHF. CDR3 DNA: TGTGCCAGTAGAGCACCTAATTCACCCCTCCACTTT. The full variable domain, in which reference TRBV19 and TRBJ1-6 provide the parts outside the CDR3, is DGGITQSPKYLFRKEGQNVTLSCEQNLNHDAMYWYRQDPGQGLRLIYYSQIVNDFQKGDIAEGYSVSREKKESFPLTVTSAQKNPTAFYLCASRAPNSPLHFGNGTRLTVT.

The rearrangement joins TRBV6-1 to TRBJ2-3; D not certain. V lost 0 bases, J lost 8 bases, and 9 bases lay in between. There are 13 residues in the CDR3. CDR1 is MNHNS, CDR2 SASEGT, per germline. The CDR3 region is CASSEAGRSTQYF. In DNA form, the CDR3 reads TGTGCCAGCAGTGAAGCAGGTCGGAGTACGCAGTATTTT.

The chain links TRBV18 to TRBJ2-7; 7 nucleotides match TRBD1. Germline V gene data show CDR1 as KGHSH and CDR2 as LQKENI. The CDR3 length is 14 residues. The ends lost 6 bases at V and 2 bases at J; junction bases unmatched: 7. CDR3 loop: CASSPGTAAYEQYF. CDR3 sequence (DNA): TGTGCCAGCTCGCCCGGGACAGCGGCCTACGAGCAGTACTTC.

The rearrangement joins TRBV2 to TRBJ2-3, with unresolved D. CDR1 SNHLY and CDR2 FYNNEI come from the germline V gene. Deletions cut 7 bases from V and 6 bases from J, with 11 bases between. There are 12 residues in the CDR3. CDR3 protein: CASNLVQDTQYF. The DNA of the CDR3 is TGTGCCAGCAACCTGGTCCAGGATACGCAGTATTTT.

In the case of this clone: Other DNA sequences from this sample encode an identical CDR3 as well. This chain uses TRBV6-5 with TRBJ1-1; D unresolved. V dropped 5 bases and J dropped 4 bases, with 14 bases sitting between them. Germline lookup yields CDR1 MNHEY and CDR2 SVGAGI. The CDR3 length is 14 residues. The CDR3 DNA sequence: TGTGCCAGCAGTCCTCCCCGGAGACGCACTGAAGCTTTCTTT. Residues: CASSPPRRRTEAFF.

The V and J genes are TRBV6-1 and TRBJ2-2, with 7 nucleotides matching TRBD1. The V gene's germline CDR1 is MNHNS and CDR2 SASEGT. Trimming at V came to 6 bases and at J to 0 bases, leaving 4 bases not matched to a gene. The CDR3 spans 15 residues. CDR3 region: CASRGTASNTGELFF. In DNA, the CDR3 is TGTGCCAGCAGAGGGACAGCATCGAACACCGGGGAGCTGTTTTTT.

The gene calls are TRBV6-5 and TRBJ1-2; maybe TRBD1 (6 bases). This CDR3 spans 12 amino acids. Germline values: CDR1 MNHEY, CDR2 SVGAGI. Trimming left V 6 bases short and J 11 bases short, with 16 bases between. The DNA of the CDR3 is TGTGCCAGCAGCCGACAACAGGGCCGGTACACCTTC. It translates to CASSRQQGRYTF.